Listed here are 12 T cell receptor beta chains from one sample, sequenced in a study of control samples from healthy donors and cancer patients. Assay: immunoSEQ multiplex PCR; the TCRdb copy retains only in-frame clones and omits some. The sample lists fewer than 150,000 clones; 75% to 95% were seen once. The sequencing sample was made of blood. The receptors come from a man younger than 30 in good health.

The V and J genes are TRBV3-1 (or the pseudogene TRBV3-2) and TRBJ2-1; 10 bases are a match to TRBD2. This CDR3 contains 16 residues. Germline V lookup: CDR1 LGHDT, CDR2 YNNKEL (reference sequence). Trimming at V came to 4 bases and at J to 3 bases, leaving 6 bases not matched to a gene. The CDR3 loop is CASSPGVAGGYNEQFF. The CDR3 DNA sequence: TGTGCCAGCAGCCCCGGGGTAGCGGGGGGCTACAATGAGCAGTTCTTC.

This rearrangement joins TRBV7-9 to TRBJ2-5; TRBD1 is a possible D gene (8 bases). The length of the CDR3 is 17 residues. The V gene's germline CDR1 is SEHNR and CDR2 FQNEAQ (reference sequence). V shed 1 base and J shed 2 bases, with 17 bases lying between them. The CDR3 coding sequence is TGTGCCAGCAGCTTAGTTGGGGAGGGACAGGATCAAGAGACCCAGTACTTC. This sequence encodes CASSLVGEGQDQETQYF.

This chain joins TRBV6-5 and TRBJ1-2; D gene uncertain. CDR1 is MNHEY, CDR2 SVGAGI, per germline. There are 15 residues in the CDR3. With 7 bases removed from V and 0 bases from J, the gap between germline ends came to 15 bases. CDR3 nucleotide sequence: TGTGCCAGCACCCACGAGTACAGCTCTAACTATGGCTACACCTTC. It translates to CASTHEYSSNYGYTF.

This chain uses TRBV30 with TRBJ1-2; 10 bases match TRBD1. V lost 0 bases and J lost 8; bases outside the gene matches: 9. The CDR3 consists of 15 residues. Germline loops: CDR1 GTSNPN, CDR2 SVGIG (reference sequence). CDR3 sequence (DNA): TGTGCCTGGAGTGTACTCGGACAGGGGGATTTGGGCTACACCTTC. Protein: CAWSVLGQGDLGYTF. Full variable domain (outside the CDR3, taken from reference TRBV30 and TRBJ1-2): SQTIHQWPATLVQPVGSPLSLECTVEGTSNPNLYWYRQAAGRGLQLLFYSVGIGQISSEVPQNLSASRPQDRQFILSSKKLLLSDSGFYLCAWSVLGQGDLGYTFGSGTRLTVV.

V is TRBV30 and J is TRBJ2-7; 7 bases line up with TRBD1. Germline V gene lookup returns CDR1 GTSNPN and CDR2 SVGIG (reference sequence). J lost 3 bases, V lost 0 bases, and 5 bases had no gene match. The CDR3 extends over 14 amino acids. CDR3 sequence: CAWSVTGTVYEQYV. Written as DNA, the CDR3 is TGTGCCTGGAGTGTTACAGGGACAGTCTACGAGCAGTACGTC.

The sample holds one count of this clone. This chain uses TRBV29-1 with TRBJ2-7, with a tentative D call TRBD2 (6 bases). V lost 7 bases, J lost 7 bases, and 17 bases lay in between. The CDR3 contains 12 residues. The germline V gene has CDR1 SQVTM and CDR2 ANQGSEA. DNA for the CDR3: TGCAGCGCCTCCCCGGGGGTGGGAGAGCAGTACTTC. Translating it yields CSASPGVGEQYF.

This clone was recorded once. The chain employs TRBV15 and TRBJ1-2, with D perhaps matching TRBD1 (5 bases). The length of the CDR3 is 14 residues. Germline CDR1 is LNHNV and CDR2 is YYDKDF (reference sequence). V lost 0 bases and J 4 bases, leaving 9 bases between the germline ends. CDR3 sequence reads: CATSRDEGFYGYTF. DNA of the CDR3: TGTGCCACCAGCAGAGATGAGGGGTTCTATGGCTACACCTTC.

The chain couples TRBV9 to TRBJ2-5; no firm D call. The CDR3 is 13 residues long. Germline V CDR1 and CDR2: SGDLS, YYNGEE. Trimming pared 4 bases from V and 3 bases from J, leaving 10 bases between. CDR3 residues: CASSTSGEETQYF. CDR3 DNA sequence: TGTGCCAGCAGCACGAGTGGAGAAGAGACCCAGTACTTC.

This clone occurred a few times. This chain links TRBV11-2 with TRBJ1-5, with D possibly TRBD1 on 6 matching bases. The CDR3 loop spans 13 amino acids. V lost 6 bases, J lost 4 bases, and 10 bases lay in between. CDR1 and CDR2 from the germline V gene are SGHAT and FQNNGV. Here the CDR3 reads CASSLTGNQPQHF. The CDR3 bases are TGTGCCAGCAGTTTGACAGGAAATCAGCCCCAGCATTTT. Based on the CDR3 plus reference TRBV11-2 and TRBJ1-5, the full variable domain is EAGVAQSPRYKIIEKRQSVAFWCNPISGHATLYWYQQILGQGPKLLIQFQNNGVVDDSQLPKDRFSAERLKGVDSTLKIQPAKLEDSAVYLCASSLTGNQPQHFGDGTRLSIL.

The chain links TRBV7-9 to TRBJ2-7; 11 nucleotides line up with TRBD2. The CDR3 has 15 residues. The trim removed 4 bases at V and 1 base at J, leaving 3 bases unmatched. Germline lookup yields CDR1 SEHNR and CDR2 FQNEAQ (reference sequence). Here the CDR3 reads CASSSSGRPSYEQYV. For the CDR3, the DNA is TGTGCCAGCAGCTCTAGCGGGAGGCCTTCCTACGAGCAGTACGTC.

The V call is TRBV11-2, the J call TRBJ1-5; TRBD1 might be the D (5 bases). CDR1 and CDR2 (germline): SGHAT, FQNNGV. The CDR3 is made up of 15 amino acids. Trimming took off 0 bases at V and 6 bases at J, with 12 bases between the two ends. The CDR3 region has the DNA TGTGCCAGCAGCTTAGATGGGGGAGAGGGTCAGCCCCAGCATTTT. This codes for CASSLDGGEGQPQHF. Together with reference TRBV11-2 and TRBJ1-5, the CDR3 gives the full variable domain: EAGVAQSPRYKIIEKRQSVAFWCNPISGHATLYWYQQILGQGPKLLIQFQNNGVVDDSQLPKDRFSAERLKGVDSTLKIQPAKLEDSAVYLCASSLDGGEGQPQHFGDGTRLSIL.

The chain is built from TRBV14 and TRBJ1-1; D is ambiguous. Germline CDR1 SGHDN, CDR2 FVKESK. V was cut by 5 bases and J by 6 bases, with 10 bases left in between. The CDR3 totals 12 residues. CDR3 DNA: TGTGCCAGCAGCGTTGGCGGGCCTGAAGCTTTCTTT. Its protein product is CASSVGGPEAFF.